This T cell receptor beta chain derives from a study of human T cells and chemical hapten exposure. Source study methods: Sample TCR counts, which ranged from roughly 20,000 to 750,000, had a median of roughly 100,000. TCRdb recomputed calls from the RACE reads with MiXCR, one row per CDR3 protein. V and J calls and clone size were set by TCRdb, not the authors. The profile shows more than 150,000 distinct CDR3 sequences, 30% of them singletons. Time point in this sample: pre-sensitization, week 0. As for treatment: therapeutic diphenylcyclopropenone sensitization with weekly scalp DPC. Total RNA came from unfractionated whole blood. CDR3 length equals 16 residues.

The sequenced sample was whole blood, obtained in connection with sensitization to the hapten diphenylcyclopropenone (DPC). The chain employs TRBV12-2 and TRBJ1-1; TRBD1, the table's D call, lacks a check against the DNA. TRBV12-2 has pseudogene status. This TCR derives from a woman between 25 and 40 years old with alopecia areata. Some clones in this sample may be carry-over from other donors' samples. In nucleotides, the CDR3 is TGTGCAAGTCGCCTGGACGGACTGGGGGGGCGGACTGAAGCTTTCTTT. This sequence encodes CASRLDGLGGRTEAFF.